The next 30 T cell receptor beta chains were all read from a single sample in a study of graft-versus-host responses after intestinal transplantation. Profiling relied on immunoSEQ multiplex PCR, and the TCRdb table lists in-frame clones only, not all of them. The repertoire holds roughly 100,000 clones, with roughly 93% as singletons. No antigen has been identified for these receptors. The sample consisted of unstimulated CD8+ T cells sorted from spleen or lymph node cells, taken before intestinal transplant. The receptors originated from a human donor who received an intestinal transplant.

The chain couples TRBV11-3 to TRBJ2-2; TRBD1 might be the D (6 bases). The CDR3 is 14 residues long. V lost 4 bases and J lost 5, with 11 bases in between. Germline loops: CDR1 SGHNT, CDR2 YENEEA. CDR3 sequence (DNA): TGTGCCAGCAGCTCGGACAGTCCTACCGGGGAGCTGTTTTTT. Its protein is CASSSDSPTGELFF. Using reference TRBV11-3 and TRBJ2-2 for the parts outside the CDR3, the full variable domain is EAGVVQSPRYKIIEKKQPVAFWCNPISGHNTLYWYLQNLGQGPELLIRYENEEAVDDSQLPKDRFSAERLKGVDSTLKIQPAELGDSAVYLCASSSDSPTGELFFGEGSRLTVL.

The rearrangement uses TRBV9 and TRBJ2-1; 7 positions agree with TRBD2. The germline CDR1 and CDR2 sequences are SGDLS and YYNGEE. The V gene end was trimmed by 0 bases and the J gene end by 0 bases; junction bases not matched to a gene: 12. The CDR3 spans 19 residues. CDR3 loop: CASSVEPNLGGSSYNEQFF. Here the CDR3 DNA reads TGTGCCAGCAGCGTAGAACCAAACTTGGGGGGGTCCTCCTACAATGAGCAGTTCTTC.

The chain employs TRBV4-1 and TRBJ1-2; D is possibly TRBD1 (5 bases). The V gene lost 0 bases and the J gene lost 2 bases, with 10 bases spanning the gap. CDR1 MGHRA and CDR2 YSYEKL come from the germline V gene. This CDR3 is 15 amino acids long. CDR3 amino acids: CASSQDRSGNYGYTF. The CDR3 nucleotides read TGCGCCAGCAGCCAAGATCGTTCAGGGAACTATGGCTACACCTTC.

The V gene is TRBV10-2, the J gene TRBJ1-6; possible D gene TRBD1, 5 bases. Trimming pared 10 bases from V and 2 bases from J, leaving 12 bases between. This CDR3 spans 14 amino acids. Germline V CDR1 and CDR2: WSHSY, SAAADI. CDR3 bases: TGCGCCACTTCAACAGGTGCCTATAATTCACCCCTCCACTTT. Translated: CATSTGAYNSPLHF.

The V call is TRBV7-9, the J call TRBJ1-2; tentatively, D is TRBD1 (6 bases). This CDR3 region has 17 residues. Germline-derived CDR1 and CDR2 are SEHNR and FQNEAQ (reference sequence). V lost 5 bases and J 3 bases, leaving 22 bases between the germline ends. CDR3 nucleotides: TGTGCCAGCAGCCCCCCCTGGCAGGGGCAAGGGGACTATGGCTACACCTTC. This translates into CASSPPWQGQGDYGYTF.

This chain connects TRBV11-3 to TRBJ1-1; tentatively, D is TRBD1 (5 bases). The CDR3 has 13 amino acids. Trimming removed 6 bases from V and 1 base from J, with 9 bases in between. Germline assignment: CDR1 SGHNT and CDR2 YENEEA. CDR3: CASSSQGNTEAFF. CDR3 sequence (DNA): TGTGCCAGCAGTTCCCAGGGGAACACTGAAGCTTTCTTT.

The CDR3 DNA reads as TGTGCCAGCAGCCCCCGGACAGGGGGCTCCCAAGAGACCCAGTACTTC. This translates into CASSPRTGGSQETQYF. The J gene is TRBJ2-5, the V gene TRBV7-9; 11 bases map to TRBD1. The CDR3 length is 16 residues. The V segment lost 5 bases and the J segment 1 base; nucleotides outside the gene matches: 6. Germline loops: CDR1 SEHNR, CDR2 FQNEAQ (reference sequence).

A note on this clone: The same CDR3 also results from other DNA sequences found in this sample. The rearrangement joins TRBV27 to TRBJ2-1, with 11 bases matching TRBD2. CDR1 is MNHEY and CDR2 is SMNVEV in the germline V gene (reference sequence). With V trimmed by 2 bases and J by 4 bases, 1 base remained unmatched. CDR3 length: 15 residues. Written as DNA, the CDR3 is TGTGCCAGCAGTTTAACTAGCGGGGGATACAATGAGCAGTTCTTC. Residues: CASSLTSGGYNEQFF.

The genes are TRBV9 and TRBJ2-5; 8 bases agree with TRBD2. This CDR3 comprises 15 residues. Germline V gives CDR1 SGDLS, CDR2 YYNGEE. V trimming: 4 bases; J trimming: 3 bases; junction bases outside the gene matches: 8. Written as DNA, the CDR3 is TGTGCCAGCAGCCCGGGACTAGTGACGGAAGAGACCCAGTACTTC. As protein: CASSPGLVTEETQYF.

The chain recombines TRBV7-3 with TRBJ2-2; unclear D gene. V was shortened by 0 bases and J by 0 bases, with 8 bases between the two germline ends. Germline CDR1 is SGHTA and CDR2 is FQGTGA. The CDR3 contains 16 residues. The CDR3 loop is CASSLTASSNTGELFF. The CDR3 nucleotides read TGTGCCAGCAGCTTAACTGCCTCCTCGAACACCGGGGAGCTGTTTTTT. Filled out from reference TRBV7-3 and TRBJ2-2, the complete variable domain reads GAGVSQTPSNKVTEKGKYVELRCDPISGHTALYWYRQSLGQGPEFLIYFQGTGAADDSGLPNDRFFAVRPEGSVSTLKIQRTERGDSAVYLCASSLTASSNTGELFFGEGSRLTVL.

This chain uses TRBV7-6 with TRBJ2-5; D may be TRBD1 (5 bases). Judging by the DNA end, TRBJ2-7 fits better; the J call may be wrong. The CDR3 extends over 12 amino acids. Germline V gene data show CDR1 as SGHVS and CDR2 as FNYEAQ. In DNA, the CDR3 is TGTGCCAGCAGCTTCCAGGGCAACGAGCAGTACTTC. Protein sequence: CASSFQGNEQYF.

This clone was picked up a small number of times. The chain couples TRBV4-1 to TRBJ2-7; 10 nucleotides agree with TRBD2. The CDR3 has 14 amino acids. V dropped 5 bases and J dropped 4; count of bases not matched to a gene: 5. From germline, CDR1 is MGHRA and CDR2 YSYEKL. CDR3 sequence: CASSASGGAYEQYF. DNA of the CDR3: TGCGCCAGCAGCGCGAGCGGGGGGGCTTACGAGCAGTACTTC.

The chain links TRBV27 to TRBJ1-1; D unresolved. Trimming removed 2 bases at V and 1 base at J, with 8 bases between. Per the germline V gene, CDR1 is MNHEY and CDR2 is SMNVEV (reference sequence). The CDR3 length is 14 residues. DNA of the CDR3: TGTGCCAGCAGTTTAGGATTCAGGAACACTGAAGCTTTCTTT. This sequence encodes CASSLGFRNTEAFF.

The chain joins TRBV11-2 to TRBJ2-1; D tentatively reads TRBD1 or TRBD2 (6 bases each). Germline V lookup: CDR1 SGHAT, CDR2 FQNNGV. Trimming shortened V by 1 base and J by 5 bases, and 12 bases separated the two germline ends. The CDR3 length is 15 residues. CDR3 loop: CASSLVPGADNEQFF. For the CDR3, the DNA is TGTGCCAGCAGCTTAGTTCCGGGGGCAGACAATGAGCAGTTCTTC.

The chain recombines TRBV30 with TRBJ2-3; 7 bases match TRBD2. V lost 3 bases, J lost 7 bases, and 10 bases stayed unmatched. The CDR3 extends over 14 amino acids. Germline assignment: CDR1 GTSNPN and CDR2 SVGIG (reference sequence). The CDR3 DNA sequence: TGTGCCTGGAGAAAGGGAGGGGTGGGGAATACGCAGTATTTT. Translated: CAWRKGGVGNTQYF.

The V and J genes are TRBV5-6 and TRBJ1-5, with a weak D call TRBD1 (5 bases). From germline, CDR1 is SGHDT and CDR2 YYEEEE. The CDR3 is 14 residues long. Trimming took off 1 base at V and 3 bases at J, with 8 bases between the two ends. The CDR3 DNA follows: TGTGCCAGCAGCTTGCGGGGACCCAATCAGCCCCAGCATTTT. Residues: CASSLRGPNQPQHF.

J is TRBJ2-5 and V is TRBV27; D not resolved. V lost 3 bases to trimming and J lost 7 bases, with 24 bases between them. The germline V gene has CDR1 MNHEY and CDR2 SMNVEV (reference sequence). This CDR3 spans 17 amino acids. CDR3 DNA sequence: TGTGCCAGCAGTTTTCTTCCCCTGGGCGCAGGCAATGTGACCCAGTACTTC. Translation gives CASSFLPLGAGNVTQYF.

This sequence joins TRBV29-1 and TRBJ2-1; 7 bases fit TRBD2. The CDR3 covers 15 residues. V shed 8 bases, J shed 4 bases, and the junction held 14 bases outside the gene matches. CDR1 is SQVTM and CDR2 is ANQGSEA in the germline V gene. The CDR3 loop reads CSPFRAGSPYNEQFF. CDR3 nucleotides: TGCAGCCCTTTCCGAGCGGGGAGCCCTTACAATGAGCAGTTCTTC.

The chain carries TRBV7-2 and TRBJ1-1; tentative D call: TRBD1 (5 bases). V shed 3 bases and J shed 4 bases, with 15 bases lying between them. The CDR3 consists of 15 residues. Germline-derived CDR1 and CDR2 are SGHTA and FQGNSA. The CDR3 DNA follows: TGTGCCAGCAGCTTGGGGACCGCCTCGAGCACTGAAGCTTTCTTT. This codes for CASSLGTASSTEAFF.

The genes are TRBV15 and TRBJ2-1; D uncertain. The CDR3 loop spans 12 amino acids. Germline V gives CDR1 LNHNV, CDR2 YYDKDF (reference sequence). The V end was cut by 0 bases, the J end by 10 bases, with 7 bases between. CDR3 sequence (DNA): TGTGCCACCAGCAGAGAAGGAGTAGAGCAGTTCTTC. Translated: CATSREGVEQFF.

This rearrangement joins TRBV30 to TRBJ2-1, with a tentative D call TRBD2 (5 bases). This CDR3 contains 14 residues. Trimming took off 5 bases at V and 0 bases at J, with 11 bases between the two ends. Germline assignment: CDR1 GTSNPN and CDR2 SVGIG (reference sequence). The chain's CDR3 is CAWSGGSSYNEQFF. The CDR3 DNA follows: TGTGCCTGGTCGGGTGGGAGCTCCTACAATGAGCAGTTCTTC.

A few counts support this clone. This sequence joins TRBV7-9 and TRBJ2-7; 9 nucleotides line up with TRBD1. Germline V gives CDR1 SEHNR, CDR2 FQNEAQ (reference sequence). CDR3 length: 14 amino acids. With V trimmed by 4 bases and J by 5 bases, 6 bases remained unmatched. Written as DNA, the CDR3 is TGTGCCAGCAGCTCCTACAGGGGGCGCGACGAGCAGTACTTC. It codes for CASSSYRGRDEQYF.

This clone was recorded only once. The CDR3 region has the DNA TGTGCCAGCAGCCCTAGCGGGGGGGACAATGAGCAGTTCTTC. This sequence encodes CASSPSGGDNEQFF. The chain carries TRBV5-4 and TRBJ2-1; 12 bases agree with TRBD2. The germline V gene encodes CDR1 SGHNT and CDR2 YYREEE (reference sequence). This CDR3 has 14 amino acids. The V and J ends lost 4 bases and 5 bases, in that order; junction bases with no gene match: 1.

This clone was counted a single time. The chain joins TRBV4-1 to TRBJ1-2, with 8 bases identical to TRBD1. This CDR3 has 16 amino acids. Trimming took 0 bases from V and 6 from J; bases not matched to a gene: 9. Germline V lookup: CDR1 MGHRA, CDR2 YSYEKL. The CDR3 DNA sequence: TGCGCCAGCAGCCAAGATCTGGGGACAGGAGCGGATGGCTACACCTTC. Translation: CASSQDLGTGADGYTF.

The chain carries TRBV11-2 and TRBJ2-5; no clear D. In germline, CDR1 is SGHAT, CDR2 FQNNGV. V was cut by 1 base and J by 5 bases, with 8 bases left in between. CDR3 length: 13 residues. The CDR3 protein is CASSLVRWETQYF. CDR3 DNA sequence: TGTGCCAGCAGCTTAGTCCGGTGGGAGACCCAGTACTTC.

The chain recombines TRBV5-6 with TRBJ2-5; no clear D gene. The CDR3 length is 15 residues. Trimming cost V 3 bases and J 5 bases, with 17 bases left between them. Germline-derived CDR1 and CDR2 are SGHDT and YYEEEE. Written as DNA, the CDR3 is TGTGCCAGCAGCTCCTCGGACGCCCTCCACGAGACCCAGTACTTC. It is translated as CASSSSDALHETQYF.

The chain links TRBV4-2 to TRBJ2-3; D may be TRBD2 (7 bases). Germline CDR1 LGHNA, CDR2 YNFKEQ. The CDR3 is 17 amino acids. V gave up 4 bases and J gave up 5 bases, with 22 bases separating them. CDR3 region: CASSLPREGGPIDTQYF. The DNA for the CDR3 is TGTGCCAGCAGCCTACCTAGAGAGGGGGGGCCGATAGATACGCAGTATTTT.

The chain links TRBV5-1 to TRBJ2-3, with no clear D. CDR1 is SGHRS and CDR2 is YFSETQ in the germline V gene. V was shortened by 2 bases and J by 3 bases, with 22 bases between the two germline ends. The CDR3 is made up of 18 amino acids. This chain's CDR3 is CASSFPDGLLLETDTQYF. The CDR3 DNA is TGCGCCAGCAGCTTTCCCGACGGCCTGCTTCTAGAGACAGATACGCAGTATTTT. Looking up the rest from reference TRBV5-1 and TRBJ2-3 gives the full variable domain: KAGVTQTPRYLIKTRGQQVTLSCSPISGHRSVSWYQQTPGQGLQFLFEYFSETQRNKGNFPGRFSGRQFSNSRSEMNVSTLELGDSALYLCASSFPDGLLLETDTQYFGPGTRLTVL.

The CDR3 loop is CASSLVLSGGQPAPDQYF. The CDR3 DNA reads as TGCGCCAGCAGCTTGGTACTTAGCGGGGGGCAGCCAGCCCCAGATCAGTATTTT. V and J are TRBV5-1 and TRBJ2-3; 10 bases align to TRBD2. This CDR3 is 18 amino acids long. Germline CDR1 is SGHRS and CDR2 is YFSETQ. Losses at the gene ends were 0 bases for V and 12 bases for J; bases not matched to a gene: 19.

This chain joins TRBV16 and TRBJ2-1; perhaps TRBD2 as D (7 bases). This CDR3 has 16 amino acids. The V end lost 4 bases, the J end lost 7 bases, and 20 bases lay between the germline ends. Germline-derived CDR1 and CDR2 are KGHSY and FQNENV. This chain's CDR3 is CASSPNVAGASNEQFF. The CDR3 nucleotides read TGTGCCAGCAGCCCCAATGTGGCGGGGGCCTCGAATGAGCAGTTCTTC.